The present entry profiles one T cell receptor (beta chain) with its context. The data were taken from a study of blood T cell repertoires in COVID-19. Germline CDR1 LNHDA, CDR2 SQIVND (reference sequence). Trimming stripped 7 bases from V and 0 bases from J, with 15 bases between. The length of the CDR3 is 15 residues. Only in-frame clones appear in the TCRdb table, and some are missing; sequencing was by immunoSEQ multiplex PCR. The sample contains about 53,000 clones, approximately 90% of which appear only once. This clonotype originated in a human donor in a cohort sampled during active COVID-19. The sample taken for sequencing was peripheral blood. J is TRBJ1-1 and V is TRBV19; the D gene is possibly TRBD1 (5 bases). CDR3 in amino acids: CASTLEGRVNTEAFF. The CDR3 DNA follows: TGTGCCAGTACCCTAGAAGGCAGGGTGAACACTGAAGCTTTCTTT.